The present T cell receptor (beta chain) was sequenced within a study of blood T cell repertoires in COVID-19. Study overall: From the United States, Italy and Spain came samples of acute and convalescent COVID-19.

Authors' methods: Nucleated cell counts were estimated from reference gene primer amplification. The protocol was immunoSEQ multiplex PCR, while the TCRdb copy is restricted to in-frame clones and leaves out a portion. V and J calls and clone size are those listed in that table; D and trimming were worked out from the DNA. Of some 70,000 clones detected, roughly 71% appear once; the ten largest clones hold under 15%. The CDR3 extends over 16 amino acids. CDR1 LGHDT and CDR2 YNNKEL come from the germline V gene (reference sequence). After removal of 1 base from V and 1 base from J, the junction contained 4 bases not matched to a gene.

This TCR derives from a man aged 60-69 years with COVID-19, enrolled during active disease. The chain combines TRBV3-1 (or the pseudogene TRBV3-2) with TRBJ1-5, with 7 bases lining up with TRBD1. The sequenced sample was peripheral blood. CDR3 amino acids: CASSQGTGWSNQPQHF. The CDR3 region has the DNA TGTGCCAGCAGCCAAGGGACAGGTTGGAGCAATCAGCCCCAGCATTTT.